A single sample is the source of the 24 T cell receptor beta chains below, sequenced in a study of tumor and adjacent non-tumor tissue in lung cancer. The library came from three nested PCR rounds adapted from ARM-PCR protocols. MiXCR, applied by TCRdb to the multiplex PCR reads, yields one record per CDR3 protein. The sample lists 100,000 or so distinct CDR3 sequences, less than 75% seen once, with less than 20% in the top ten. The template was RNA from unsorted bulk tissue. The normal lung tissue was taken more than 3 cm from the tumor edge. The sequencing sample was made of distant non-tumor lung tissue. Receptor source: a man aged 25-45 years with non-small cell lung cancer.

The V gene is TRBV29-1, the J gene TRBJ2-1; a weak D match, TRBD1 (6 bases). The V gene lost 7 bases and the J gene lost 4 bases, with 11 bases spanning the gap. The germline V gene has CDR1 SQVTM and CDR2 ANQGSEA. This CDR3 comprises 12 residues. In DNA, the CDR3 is TGCAGCGCCGAGCAGGGGTACAATGAGCAGTTCTTC. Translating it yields CSAEQGYNEQFF.

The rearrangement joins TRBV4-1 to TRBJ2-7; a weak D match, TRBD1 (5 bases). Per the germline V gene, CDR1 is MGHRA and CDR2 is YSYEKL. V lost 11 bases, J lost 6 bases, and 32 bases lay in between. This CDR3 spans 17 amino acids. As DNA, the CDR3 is TGCGCCGACAGCCAAGACCTCGCAATTCTAGGCATCTTCGAGCAGTACTTC. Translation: CADSQDLAILGIFEQYF.

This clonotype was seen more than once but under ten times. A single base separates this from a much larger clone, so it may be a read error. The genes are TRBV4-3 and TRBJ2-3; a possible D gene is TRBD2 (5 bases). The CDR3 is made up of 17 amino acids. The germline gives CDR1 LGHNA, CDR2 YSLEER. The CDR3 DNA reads TGCGCCAGCAGCCAAGCTTCCCACAGCTCTAGCACAGATATGCAGTATTTT. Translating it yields CASSQASHSSSTDMQYF.

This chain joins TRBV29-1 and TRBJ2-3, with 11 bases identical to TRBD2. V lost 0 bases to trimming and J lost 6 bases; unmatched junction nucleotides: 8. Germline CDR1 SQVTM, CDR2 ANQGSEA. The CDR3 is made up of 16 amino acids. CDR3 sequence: CSVEDPASGGLDTQYF. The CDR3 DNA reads TGCAGCGTTGAAGATCCGGCTAGCGGGGGGCTGGATACGCAGTATTTT.

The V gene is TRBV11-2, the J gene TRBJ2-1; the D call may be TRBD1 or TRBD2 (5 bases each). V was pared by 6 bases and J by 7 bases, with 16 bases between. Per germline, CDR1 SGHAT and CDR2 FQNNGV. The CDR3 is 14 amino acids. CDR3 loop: CASSSGPITNEQFF. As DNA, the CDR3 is TGTGCCAGCAGTTCGGGACCCATCACTAATGAGCAGTTCTTC.

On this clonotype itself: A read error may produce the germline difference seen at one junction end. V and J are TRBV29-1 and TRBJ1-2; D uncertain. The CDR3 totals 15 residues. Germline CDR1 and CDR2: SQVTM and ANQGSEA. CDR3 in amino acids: CSVENNEGANYDYTF. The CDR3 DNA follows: TGCAGCGTTGAAAATAACGAGGGTGCTAACTATGACTACACCTTC.

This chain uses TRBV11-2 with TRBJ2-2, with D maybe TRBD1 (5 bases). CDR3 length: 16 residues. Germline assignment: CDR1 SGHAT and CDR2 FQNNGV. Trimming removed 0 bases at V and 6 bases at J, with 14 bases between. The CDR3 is CASSLERQGGAGELFF. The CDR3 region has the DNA TGTGCCAGCAGCTTAGAGCGGCAGGGCGGCGCCGGGGAGCTGTTTTTT.

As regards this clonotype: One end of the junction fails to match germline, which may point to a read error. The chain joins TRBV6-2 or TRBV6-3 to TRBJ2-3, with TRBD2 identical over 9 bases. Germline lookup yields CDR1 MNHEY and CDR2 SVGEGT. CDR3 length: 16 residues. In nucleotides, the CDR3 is TGTGCCAGCCCCCCAGGCAGCGGGGGGAGTACAGATACGCACTATTTT. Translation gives CASPPGSGGSTDTHYF.

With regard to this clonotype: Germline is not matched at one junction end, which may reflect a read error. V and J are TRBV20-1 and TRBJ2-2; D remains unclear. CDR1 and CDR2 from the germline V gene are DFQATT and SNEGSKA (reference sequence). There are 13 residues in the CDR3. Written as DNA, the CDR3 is TGCTGTGCTCAGAGAGTGGACGCCGGGGAGCTGTTTTTT. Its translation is CCAQRVDAGELFF.

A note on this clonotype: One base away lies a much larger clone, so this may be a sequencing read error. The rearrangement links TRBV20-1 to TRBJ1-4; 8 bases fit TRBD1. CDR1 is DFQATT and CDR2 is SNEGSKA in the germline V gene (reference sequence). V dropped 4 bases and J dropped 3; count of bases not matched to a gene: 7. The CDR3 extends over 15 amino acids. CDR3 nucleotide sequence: TGCAGTGCTACACGACAGGGGCGCTCTAATGAAAAACTGTTTTTT. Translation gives CSATRQGRSNEKLFF.

CDR3 sequence reads: CSVDGTNLPAAFF. The CDR3 DNA reads as TGCAGCGTTGATGGGACTAACCTGCCCGCCGCTTTCTTT. The gene calls are TRBV29-1 and TRBJ1-1; maybe TRBD1 (5 bases). Germline loops: CDR1 SQVTM, CDR2 ANQGSEA. CDR3 length: 13 amino acids. The ends were cut back, 3 bases at V and 11 bases at J, with 19 bases in the middle.

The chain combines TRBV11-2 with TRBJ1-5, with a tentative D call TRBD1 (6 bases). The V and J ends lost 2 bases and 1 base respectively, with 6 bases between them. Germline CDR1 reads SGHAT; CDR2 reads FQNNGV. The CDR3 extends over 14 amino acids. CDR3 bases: TGTGCCAGCAGCTTAAGGGGGAGCAATCAGCCCCAGCATTTT. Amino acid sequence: CASSLRGSNQPQHF.

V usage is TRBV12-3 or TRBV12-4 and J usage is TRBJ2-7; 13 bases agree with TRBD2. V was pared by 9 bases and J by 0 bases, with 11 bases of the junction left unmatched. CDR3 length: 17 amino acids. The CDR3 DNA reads TGTGCCAGTAGCACAGGACTAGCGGGAGAGAACTCCTACGAGCAGTACTTC. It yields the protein CASSTGLAGENSYEQYF.

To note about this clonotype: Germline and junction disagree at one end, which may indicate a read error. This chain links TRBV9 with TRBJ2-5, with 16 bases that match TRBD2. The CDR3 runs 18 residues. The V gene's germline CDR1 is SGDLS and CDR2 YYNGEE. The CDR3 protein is CASSPNPGTSGRAGAQYF. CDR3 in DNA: TGCGCCAGCAGCCCCAACCCAGGGACTAGCGGGAGGGCGGGGGCCCAGTACTTC.

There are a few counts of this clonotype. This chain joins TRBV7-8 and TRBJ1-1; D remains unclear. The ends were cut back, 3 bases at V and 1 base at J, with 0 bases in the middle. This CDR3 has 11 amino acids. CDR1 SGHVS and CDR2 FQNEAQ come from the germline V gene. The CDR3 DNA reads TGTGCCAGCAGCTTGAACACTGAAGCTTTCTTT. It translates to CASSLNTEAFF. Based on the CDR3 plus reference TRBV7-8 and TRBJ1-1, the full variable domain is GAGVSQSPRYKVAKRGQDVALRCDPISGHVSLFWYQQALGQGPEFLTYFQNEAQLDKSGLPSDRFFAERPEGSVSTLKIQRTQQEDSAVYLCASSLNTEAFFGQGTRLTVV.

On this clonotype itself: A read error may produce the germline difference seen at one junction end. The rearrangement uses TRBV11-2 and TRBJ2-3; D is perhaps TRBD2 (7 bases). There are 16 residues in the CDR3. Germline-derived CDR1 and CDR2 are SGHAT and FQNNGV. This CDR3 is CASSTRTGGGTDTHYF. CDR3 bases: TGTGCTAGCAGCACGCGGACGGGGGGCGGCACAGATACGCACTATTTT. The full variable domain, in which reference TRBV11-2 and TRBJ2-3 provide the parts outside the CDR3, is EAGVAQSPRYKIIEKRQSVAFWCNPISGHATLYWYQQILGQGPKLLIQFQNNGVVDDSQLPKDRFSAERLKGVDSTLKIQPAKLEDSAVYLCASSTRTGGGTDTHYFGPGTRLTVL.

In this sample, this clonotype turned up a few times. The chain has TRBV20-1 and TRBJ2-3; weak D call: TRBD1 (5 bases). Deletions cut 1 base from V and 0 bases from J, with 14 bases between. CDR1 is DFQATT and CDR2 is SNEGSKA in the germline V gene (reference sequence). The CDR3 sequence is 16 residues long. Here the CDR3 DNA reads TGCAGTGCTAGAGGCAGGGCCACCACTAGCACAGATACGCAGTATTTT. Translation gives CSARGRATTSTDTQYF.

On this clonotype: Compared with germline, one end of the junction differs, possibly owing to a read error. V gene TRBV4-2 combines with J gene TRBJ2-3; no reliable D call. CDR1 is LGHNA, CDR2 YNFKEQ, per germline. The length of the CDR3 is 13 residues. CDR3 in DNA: TGTGTCAGCAGTTCCCTCCGCGCGGATACGCAGTATTTT. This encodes CVSSSLRADTQYF.

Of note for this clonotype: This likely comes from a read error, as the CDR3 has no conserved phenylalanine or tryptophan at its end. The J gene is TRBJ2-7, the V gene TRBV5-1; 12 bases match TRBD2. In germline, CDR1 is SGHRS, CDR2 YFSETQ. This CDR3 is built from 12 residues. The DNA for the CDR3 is TGTGCCAGCAGACTAGCGGGGGACGAGCAGTACTAC. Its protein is CASRLAGDEQYY.

The CDR3: CASSLDEAYTVEQYF. CDR3 sequence (DNA): TGTGCCAGCAGCTTAGATGAGGCCTATACGGTCGAGCAGTACTTC. The V call is TRBV11-2, the J call TRBJ2-7; no reliable D call. In germline, CDR1 is SGHAT, CDR2 FQNNGV. The V gene lost 0 bases and the J gene lost 6 bases, with 15 bases spanning the gap. The CDR3 is 15 residues long.

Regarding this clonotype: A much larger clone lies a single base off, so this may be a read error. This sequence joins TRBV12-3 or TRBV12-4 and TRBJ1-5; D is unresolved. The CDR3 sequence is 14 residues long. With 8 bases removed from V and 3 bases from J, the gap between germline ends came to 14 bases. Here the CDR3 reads CASGPGLYNQPQHF. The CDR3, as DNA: TGTGCCAGCGGTCCAGGACTTTACAATCAGCCCCAGCATTTT.

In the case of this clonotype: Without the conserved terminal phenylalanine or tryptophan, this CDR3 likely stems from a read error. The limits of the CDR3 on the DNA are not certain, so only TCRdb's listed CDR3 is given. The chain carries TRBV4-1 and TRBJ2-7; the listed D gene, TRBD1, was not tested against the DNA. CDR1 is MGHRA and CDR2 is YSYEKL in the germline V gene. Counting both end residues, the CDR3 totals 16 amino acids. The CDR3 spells CASGQDELGGIYEQCS.

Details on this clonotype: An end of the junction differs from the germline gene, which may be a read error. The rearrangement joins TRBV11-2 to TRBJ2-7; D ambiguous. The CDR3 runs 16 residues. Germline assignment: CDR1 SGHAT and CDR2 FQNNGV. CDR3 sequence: CTSSPPPFSPLREQYF. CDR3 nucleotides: TGTACCAGCAGCCCACCCCCCTTTTCCCCACTACGCGAGCAGTACTTC.

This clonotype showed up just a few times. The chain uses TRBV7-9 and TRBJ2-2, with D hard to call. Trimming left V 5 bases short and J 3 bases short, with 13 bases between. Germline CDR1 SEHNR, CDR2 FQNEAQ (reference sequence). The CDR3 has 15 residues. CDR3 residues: CASSPAGPDTGELFF. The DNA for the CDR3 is TGTGCCAGCAGCCCTGCCGGGCCAGACACCGGGGAGCTGTTTTTT.